This is a list of T cell receptor beta chains from one sample in a study of OX40 agonist ivuxolimab in advanced cancers. The assay was immunoSEQ multiplex PCR, and TCRdb's table has in-frame clones only and misses some. Of tens of thousands of clones in the sample, around 93% are singletons; the top ten hold 8.5% to 9%. This sample comprised CD4+ or CD8+ T cells sorted from blood, obtained in a trial of the OX40 agonist ivuxolimab. The receptors shown here come from an adult with an advanced solid tumor such as melanoma, head and neck, liver or kidney cancer. Both conserved end residues are part of each CDR3. A D gene is named only where the DNA matches it firmly. Rows may omit the clone size; those that give it use once, few, many or a size class.

>few|14|TRBV4-1|-|TRBJ1-6
TGCGCCAGCAGCCAAATGGGGGGCGACTCACCCCTCCACTTT
CASSQMGGDSPLHF
>-|14|TRBV4-1|-|TRBJ2-7
TGCGCCAGCAGCCAGGGGGCCGGTTCCTACGAGCAGTACTTC
CASSQGAGSYEQYF
>-|16|TRBV7-3|-|TRBJ1-3
TGTGCCAGCAGCCCAAAAGCCTCCTACTCTGGAAACACCATATATTTT
CASSPKASYSGNTIYF
>-|13|TRBV13|TRBD1|TRBJ2-7
TGTGCCAGCAGCCGACAGGGGACCTACGAGCAGTACTTC
CASSRQGTYEQYF
>-|16|TRBV10-3|TRBD2|TRBJ2-3
TGTGCCATCAGTGAGTCGCTAGCGGGGGAAGCAGATACGCAGTATTTT
CAISESLAGEADTQYF
>-|17|TRBV25-1|TRBD2|TRBJ2-5
TGTGCCAGCAGTGAATCTCTAGGCGGGGGGGCCCGGGAGACCCAGTACTTC
CASSESLGGGARETQYF
>-|14|TRBV13|-|TRBJ1-1
TGTGCCAGCAGCTTAGGCGTCCCCAACACTGAAGCTTTCTTT
CASSLGVPNTEAFF
>-|13|TRBV6-5|-|TRBJ1-5
TGTGCCAGCAGTTACGGGGGCAATCAGCCCCAGCATTTT
CASSYGGNQPQHF
>-|15|TRBV19|TRBD1|TRBJ1-1
TGTGCCACGAGACAGGGGCGAGTTCAGGACACTGAAGCTTTCTTT
CATRQGRVQDTEAFF
>-|15|TRBV6-6|TRBD2|TRBJ2-7
TGTGCCAGCAGTTACTCTGCGGGGGAAGATTACGAGCAGTACTTC
CASSYSAGEDYEQYF
>-|13|TRBV7-9|-|TRBJ1-4
TGTGCCAGCAGCCGCCCTAGTTTCAAAAAACTGTTTTTT
CASSRPSFKKLFF
>-|15|TRBV27|TRBD2|TRBJ2-1
TGTGCCAGCAGTTTAAGCCTAGCGGGGAGGAATGAGCAGTTCTTC
CASSLSLAGRNEQFF
>-|15|TRBV18|TRBD1|TRBJ1-5
TGTGCCAGCTCACCGCAGGGGGCTAGCAATCAGCCCCAGCATTTT
CASSPQGASNQPQHF
>once|14|TRBV7-8|TRBD1|TRBJ1-2
TGTGCCAGCAGCTTCGAGACAGGGCTCTATGGCTACACCTTC
CASSFETGLYGYTF
>-|14|TRBV5-4|-|TRBJ1-4
TGTGCCAGCAGCTTGTACAGGGATAATGAAAAACTGTTTTTT
CASSLYRDNEKLFF
>-|16|TRBV19|-|TRBJ2-5
TGTGCCAGTAGTATGGGCTTGGGGGGCCCACAAGAGACCCAGTACTTC
CASSMGLGGPQETQYF
>-|16|TRBV9|TRBD2|TRBJ2-5
TGTGCCAGCAGCGAAGGCAGCGGGGGGGCGCGAGAGACCCAGTACTTC
CASSEGSGGARETQYF
>-|14|TRBV5-1|-|TRBJ2-5
TGCGCCAGCACCGGCTGGGGTCTCCAAGAGACCCAGTACTTC
CASTGWGLQETQYF
>-|15|TRBV5-1|TRBD2|TRBJ2-5
TGCGCCAGCAGCTTGTTGGCTAGCGGGGGTGAGACCCAGTACTTC
CASSLLASGGETQYF
>-|13|TRBV28|-|TRBJ1-1
TGTGCCAGCAGTTATACTGGATACACTGAAGCTTTCTTT
CASSYTGYTEAFF
>once|16|TRBV4-1|-|TRBJ2-7
TGCGCCAGCAGCCAAGATCGGTTGGAACCCTCCTACGAGCAGTACTTC
CASSQDRLEPSYEQYF
>once|16|TRBV18|TRBD1|TRBJ1-2
TGTGCCAGCTCACCCTTAGGACAGGGGATCCACTATGGCTACACCTTC
CASSPLGQGIHYGYTF
>-|16|TRBV5-1|-|TRBJ2-7
TGCGCCAGCAGCTTGGCGGGGACCCCCTACTCGAGTGAGCAGTACTTC
CASSLAGTPYSSEQYF
>-|12|TRBV13|-|TRBJ2-5
TGTGCCAGCAGCTCCCCTTCGGAGACCCAGTACTTC
CASSSPSETQYF
>-|15|TRBV29-1|-|TRBJ2-4
TGCAGCGTTGTAGGGACCGCGGGATTCAAAAACATTCAGTACTTC
CSVVGTAGFKNIQYF
>-|13|TRBV13|-|TRBJ2-1
TGTGCCAGCAGCTTACAGGGAGTCACTGAGCAGTTCTTC
CASSLQGVTEQFF
>-|16|TRBV7-9|TRBD1|TRBJ1-1
TGTGCCAGCAGCTTCTCCCCCGGACAGGGAAGGACTGAAGCTTTCTTT
CASSFSPGQGRTEAFF
>-|14|TRBV5-4|-|TRBJ2-7
TGTGCCAGCAGTCCCGGACCGAACTCCTACGAGCAGTACTTC
CASSPGPNSYEQYF
>-|16|TRBV5-6|-|TRBJ1-4
TGTGCCAGCAGCTTAGCGGGGGTAGTAGCTAATGAAAAACTGTTTTTT
CASSLAGVVANEKLFF
>-|13|TRBV6-5|TRBD1|TRBJ1-4
TGTGCCAGCCAGGGACAGGACGCAGAAAAACTGTTTTTT
CASQGQDAEKLFF
>-|13|TRBV7-9|TRBD1|TRBJ1-4
TGTGCCAGCAGCTTTGCAGGGGGTGAAAAACTGTTTTTT
CASSFAGGEKLFF
>-|13|TRBV6-6|-|TRBJ2-1
TGTGCCAGCAGTTACCCGGTTAGGAATGAGCAGTTCTTC
CASSYPVRNEQFF
>-|15|TRBV5-4|-|TRBJ2-1
TGTGCCAGCAGCCCCTCGTGGGGGTACTACAATGAGCAGTTCTTC
CASSPSWGYYNEQFF
>once|13|TRBV19|TRBD1|TRBJ2-3
TGTGCCAGTAGGCAGGGGGCCACAGATACGCAGTATTTT
CASRQGATDTQYF
>-|15|TRBV9|-|TRBJ1-1
TGTGCCAGCAGCGTAGGGACATACATGAACACTGAAGCTTTCTTT
CASSVGTYMNTEAFF